This note documents a single T cell receptor (beta chain) sequence. Germline V lookup: CDR1 SGHRS, CDR2 YFSETQ. CDR3 length equals 15 residues. The data derive from a study of T cells expressing NK-cell markers. TCRdb reprocessed the 5' RACE reads; each CDR3 protein has one entry and no DNA is given. The sample's table shows fewer than 200,000 distinct CDR3 sequences. The sequence was collected from a woman aged 18-70 years in good health. The rearrangement uses TRBV5-1 and TRBJ2-3; TCRdb indicates TRBD2, and absent DNA this call remains unverified. The specimen was blood T cells: a sorted CD56 or NKG2C T cell subset, CD4+ or CD8+ T cells, or bulk PBMC T cells (not recorded which). Here the CDR3 reads CASSSSGSSTDTQYF.